These 7 T cell receptor beta chains were all obtained from the same sample, sequenced in a study of blood T cell repertoires in COVID-19. Using immunoSEQ multiplex PCR, the repertoire was profiled, and TCRdb retains in-frame clones only, with some absent. The data show some 100,000 clones, with more than 75% seen just once and 4.8% held by the top ten. The sequenced sample was peripheral blood. The source of these receptors is a woman older than 75 with active COVID-19.

The CDR3 loop reads CATSRDPGGGETQYF. The DNA for the CDR3 is TGTGCCACCAGCAGAGATCCGGGGGGCGGAGAGACCCAGTACTTC. The V gene is TRBV15, the J gene TRBJ2-5, with D possibly being TRBD2 (7 bases). V was cut by 0 bases and J by 4 bases, with 12 bases left in between. The germline V gene has CDR1 LNHNV and CDR2 YYDKDF (reference sequence). The CDR3 extends over 15 amino acids.

The chain joins TRBV7-8 to TRBJ2-3; weak D call: TRBD1 (6 bases). V lost 1 base and J 5 bases, leaving 10 bases between the germline ends. This CDR3 has 14 amino acids. The V gene's germline CDR1 is SGHVS and CDR2 FQNEAQ. This CDR3 reads CASSLGNREDTQYF. The CDR3 DNA follows: TGTGCCAGCAGCTTAGGGAACAGGGAAGATACGCAGTATTTT. Full variable domain (remainder filled in from reference TRBV7-8 and TRBJ2-3): GAGVSQSPRYKVAKRGQDVALRCDPISGHVSLFWYQQALGQGPEFLTYFQNEAQLDKSGLPSDRFFAERPEGSVSTLKIQRTQQEDSAVYLCASSLGNREDTQYFGPGTRLTVL.

CDR3 residues: CAIRTGPNTEAFF. In DNA form, the CDR3 reads TGTGCCATCAGGACAGGACCGAACACTGAAGCTTTCTTT. V usage is TRBV10-3 and J usage is TRBJ1-1; D perhaps matches TRBD1 (6 bases). This CDR3 contains 13 residues. Between the trimmed V and J ends, which lost 6 bases and 1 base, there was a span of 9 bases. Germline CDR1 reads ENHRY; CDR2 reads SYGVKD.

This rearrangement joins TRBV7-2 to TRBJ2-7; TRBD2 matches at 12 bases. The junction had 9 bases not matched to a gene; V was cut back by 2 bases and J by 7 bases. This CDR3 region has 16 residues. Germline lookup yields CDR1 SGHTA and CDR2 FQGNSA. The CDR3 loop is CASSLPGLAGSREQYF. The CDR3 bases are TGTGCCAGCAGCTTACCTGGACTAGCGGGGTCTCGAGAGCAGTACTTC.

This chain joins TRBV7-2 and TRBJ2-7, with 8 bases matching TRBD2. The CDR3 is 13 residues long. CDR1 is SGHTA, CDR2 FQGNSA, per germline. The junction had 3 bases not matched to a gene; V was cut back by 5 bases and J by 3 bases. CDR3 residues: CASSGRGGYEQYF. The CDR3 region has the DNA TGTGCCAGCAGCGGACGGGGGGGCTACGAGCAGTACTTC.

The chain is built from TRBV7-9 and TRBJ2-7; TRBD2 agrees at 8 bases. This CDR3 is 13 amino acids long. The J segment lost 7 bases and the V segment lost 10 bases, leaving 12 bases of the junction unmatched. Germline-derived CDR1 and CDR2 are SEHNR and FQNEAQ (reference sequence). The CDR3 spells CATSPAGVSEQYF. DNA of the CDR3: TGTGCCACCTCTCCAGCGGGAGTGAGTGAGCAGTACTTC. Complete variable domain (other parts from reference TRBV7-9 and TRBJ2-7): DTGVSQNPRHKITKRGQNVTFRCDPISEHNRLYWYRQTLGQGPEFLTYFQNEAQLEKSRLLSDRFSAERPKGSFSTLEIQRTEQGDSAMYLCATSPAGVSEQYFGPGTRLTVT.

The genes are TRBV6-5 and TRBJ2-3; tentatively, D is TRBD1 (6 bases). Trimming cost V 8 bases and J 0 bases, with 9 bases left between them. Germline V lookup: CDR1 MNHEY, CDR2 SVGAGI. The CDR3 has 13 residues. This chain's CDR3 is CASRGQSTDTQYF. The CDR3 DNA follows: TGTGCCAGCCGAGGACAGAGCACAGATACGCAGTATTTT.